The source of this TCR beta chain is a study of immune evolution from preneoplasia to lung adenocarcinoma. The wider study: HLA loss of heterozygosity: about 7% AIS, about 15% MIA, roughly 35% ADC, none AAH.

Whole-study findings and limits: Highest clonality occurred in KRAS-mutant, not EGFR-mutant or double wild-type, nodules. Later-stage lesions seemingly showed higher T cell density and diversity than normal lung.

Assay: immunoSEQ multiplex PCR; the TCRdb copy retains only in-frame clones and omits some. The repertoire holds about 16,000 clones, approximately 86% seen once, with 2.6% in the top ten. A remark on this clone: What it binds is not known.

Specimen: FFPE invasive lung adenocarcinoma tissue. The sequence was obtained from a person aged 70 to 85 with invasive lung adenocarcinoma.

CDR3 sequence (DNA): TGCAGTGCGACAGCGAACACTGAAGCTTTCTTT. Protein: CSATANTEAFF. V and J are TRBV20-1 and TRBJ1-1; D is possibly TRBD1 (5 bases). Trimming left V 6 bases short and J 1 base short, with 6 bases between. The germline CDR1 and CDR2 sequences are DFQATT and SNEGSKA (reference sequence). The CDR3 is 11 residues long.